This T cell receptor (beta chain) stems from a study of T cells after yellow fever vaccination. The overall study: For low cell numbers, libraries were made with SMART-Seq v4 Ultra Low Input.

The germline CDR1 and CDR2 sequences are LGHDT and YNNKEL (reference sequence). The CDR3 runs 15 residues. The V segment lost 4 bases and the J segment 4 bases; nucleotides outside the gene matches: 6. This clonotype was seen repeatedly, ten times or more. As yet, its antigen is unknown. TCR cDNA, made by 5'RACE template switching, carried an added universal primer site and UMIs. One entry per CDR3 protein results from TCRdb running MiXCR on the 5' RACE reads. The repertoire holds about 350,000 distinct CDR3 sequences, 9.5% to 13% seen once, with around 18% in the top ten. Study-wide findings and caveats: Repertoires sorted by FACS could include abundant clonotypes that are contaminants from the bulk population.

The chain has TRBV3-1 and TRBJ2-1, with 8 positions matching TRBD1. Sequencing was performed on PBMCs, taken on the day of the first yellow fever vaccination. This receptor was obtained from a man younger than 35 who received the YFV17D yellow fever vaccine. Here the CDR3 reads CASSPGQGPYNEQFF. The CDR3 DNA is TGTGCCAGCAGCCCCGGACAGGGTCCATACAATGAGCAGTTCTTC.